The next 27 T cell receptor beta chains were all read from a single sample in a study of cytomegalovirus exposure and HLA in healthy donors. Only in-frame clones appear in the TCRdb table, and some are missing; sequencing was by immunoSEQ multiplex PCR. The table lists about 120,000 clones, nearly 90% of them singletons. The source material was PBMCs. The receptors originated from a woman aged 18-35 years in good health and CMV-seronegative.

V and J are TRBV29-1 and TRBJ1-1; D is undetermined. Trimming pared 4 bases from V and 9 bases from J, leaving 15 bases between. The CDR3 loop spans 12 amino acids. Germline values: CDR1 SQVTM, CDR2 ANQGSEA. The CDR3 nucleotides are TGCAGCGTTGCTTATCCCGTTCCCCAAGCTTTCTTT. It yields the protein CSVAYPVPQAFF.

The rearrangement links TRBV7-9 to TRBJ1-1; D remains ambiguous. The CDR3 is 13 residues long. V was trimmed by 3 bases and J by 5 bases, leaving 10 bases between them. The germline V gene has CDR1 SEHNR and CDR2 FQNEAQ (reference sequence). As DNA, the CDR3 is TGTGCCAGCAGCTTTGAGGTTGGGACTGAAGCTTTCTTT. Translating gives CASSFEVGTEAFF.

This clone was seen a few times. The gene calls are TRBV6-5 and TRBJ2-7; D is ambiguous. CDR1 is MNHEY and CDR2 is SVGAGI in the germline V gene. Trimming took 6 bases from V and 7 from J, leaving 13 bases between them. The CDR3 spans 12 residues. CDR3 sequence (DNA): TGTGCCAGCAGACGACTGGATGGGGAGCAGTACGTC. Protein: CASRRLDGEQYV.

This clone occurred once. This sequence joins TRBV30 and TRBJ2-3; the match to TRBD1 covers 9 bases. The CDR3 runs to 18 residues. The germline V gene encodes CDR1 GTSNPN and CDR2 SVGIG (reference sequence). V lost 3 bases to trimming and J lost 2 bases; unmatched junction nucleotides: 15. CDR3 DNA sequence: TGTGCCTGGAGCCGTCCCGGGACAGGGTACGGCGACACAGATACGCAGTATTTT. This translates into CAWSRPGTGYGDTDTQYF.

This chain's CDR3 is CASSPVRGKDYGYTF. CDR3 nucleotide sequence: TGTGCCAGCTCTCCAGTAAGAGGGAAGGACTATGGCTACACCTTC. The chain carries TRBV18 and TRBJ1-2; D gene uncertain. Trimming took 6 bases from V and 3 from J, leaving 17 bases between them. This CDR3 spans 15 amino acids. Germline V gene sequence: CDR1 KGHSH, CDR2 LQKENI.

This rearrangement joins TRBV29-1 to TRBJ2-5; 10 bases are shared with TRBD2. Germline CDR1 is SQVTM and CDR2 is ANQGSEA. V was clipped by 4 bases and J by 4 bases; unmatched bases: 9. This CDR3 has 15 amino acids. CDR3 residues: CSVALAGVLGETQYF. Here the CDR3 DNA reads TGCAGCGTTGCCCTAGCGGGAGTCTTGGGAGAGACCCAGTACTTC.

This sequence joins TRBV4-2 and TRBJ2-3; 9 bases line up with TRBD2. V lost 3 bases and J lost 0; bases outside the gene matches: 10. The CDR3 extends over 18 amino acids. The germline V gene has CDR1 LGHNA and CDR2 YNFKEQ. The CDR3 region is CASSQELPLAGSTDTQYF. The CDR3 DNA reads TGTGCCAGCAGCCAGGAACTACCTCTAGCGGGGAGCACAGATACGCAGTATTTT.

This clone was seen ten or more times. This sample also contains other DNA sequences that code for the same CDR3. The V gene is TRBV10-3, the J gene TRBJ1-2, with TRBD1 matching 9 bases. The germline gives CDR1 ENHRY, CDR2 SYGVKD. Trimming removed 6 bases from V and 6 bases from J; junction bases left unmatched: 11. The CDR3 sequence is 15 residues long. In DNA form, the CDR3 reads TGTGCCATCAGGCCGACCTTCGGGACAGGGAATGGCTACACCTTC. Amino acid sequence: CAIRPTFGTGNGYTF.

The chain recombines TRBV27 with TRBJ2-2, with no clear D. The CDR3 has 14 residues. The V and J ends lost 5 bases and 5 bases respectively, with 12 bases between them. Germline values: CDR1 MNHEY, CDR2 SMNVEV (reference sequence). The CDR3 spells CASSAQPETGELFF. Written as DNA, the CDR3 is TGTGCCAGCAGTGCTCAGCCGGAGACCGGGGAGCTGTTTTTT.

This rearrangement joins TRBV18 to TRBJ2-7, with D tentatively TRBD2 (5 bases). V lost 3 bases, J lost 4 bases, and 10 bases lay in between. Germline V gene lookup returns CDR1 KGHSH and CDR2 LQKENI. There are 13 residues in the CDR3. CDR3 sequence reads: CASSPGDLYEQYV. CDR3 nucleotide sequence: TGTGCCAGCTCACCGGGAGATTTATACGAGCAGTACGTC.

The sample holds one count of this clone. The rearrangement links TRBV5-1 to TRBJ2-5, with a weak D call TRBD1 (5 bases). Germline values: CDR1 SGHRS, CDR2 YFSETQ. The CDR3 extends over 14 amino acids. Trimming took off 0 bases at V and 1 base at J, with 7 bases between the two ends. CDR3 DNA: TGCGCCAGCAGCTTGGGTGGGGCCCAAGAGACCCAGTACTTC. It translates to CASSLGGAQETQYF.

The rearrangement links TRBV7-2 to TRBJ1-1, with a possible D match to TRBD1 (5 bases). Germline V gene lookup returns CDR1 SGHTA and CDR2 FQGNSA. The CDR3 runs 15 residues. Trimming stripped 3 bases from V and 3 bases from J, with 14 bases between. The CDR3 region has the DNA TGTGCCAGCAGCTTTATGGTTTCCAGGGACACTGAAGCTTTCTTT. Translated: CASSFMVSRDTEAFF.

This clone appeared once. J is TRBJ1-3 and V is TRBV30; tentative D call: TRBD1 (6 bases). This CDR3 has 17 residues. Between the trimmed V and J ends, which lost 4 bases and 0 bases, there was a span of 19 bases. Germline V gives CDR1 GTSNPN, CDR2 SVGIG (reference sequence). CDR3 DNA sequence: TGTGCCTGGATACTTCCCAGGGGATTAGTCTCTGGAAACACCATATATTTT. Encoded protein: CAWILPRGLVSGNTIYF.

This clone has just one count. This chain uses TRBV28 with TRBJ2-5; 7 bases agree with TRBD2. This CDR3 comprises 14 residues. The germline V gene encodes CDR1 MDHEN and CDR2 SYDVKM. Trimming at V came to 3 bases and at J to 3 bases, leaving 4 bases not matched to a gene. The CDR3, as DNA: TGTGCCAGCAGTTTGGGGGGGAGGGAAGAGACCCAGTACTTC. It translates to CASSLGGREETQYF.

The chain has TRBV28 and TRBJ1-1; 7 bases match TRBD1. Germline CDR1 is MDHEN and CDR2 is SYDVKM. This CDR3 is built from 14 residues. The ends lost 4 bases at V and 3 bases at J; junction bases unmatched: 5. CDR3 amino acids: CASSSGDRYTEAFF. The CDR3 DNA sequence: TGTGCCAGCAGTTCAGGGGACAGATACACTGAAGCTTTCTTT.

This chain uses TRBV5-1 with TRBJ1-1; weak D call: TRBD1 (5 bases). This CDR3 comprises 15 residues. V was trimmed by 0 bases and J by 0 bases, leaving 9 bases between them. Germline assignment: CDR1 SGHRS and CDR2 YFSETQ. CDR3 DNA sequence: TGCGCCAGCAGCTTGGTAGGACACATGAACACTGAAGCTTTCTTT. It encodes CASSLVGHMNTEAFF.

CDR3 DNA sequence: TGCGCCAGCAGCCAAAAATGGCCCCGGGGTAGCGGGAGCACCGGGGAGCTGTTTTTT. Translated, it gives CASSQKWPRGSGSTGELFF. The gene calls are TRBV4-3 and TRBJ2-2; 9 bases match TRBD2. CDR3 size: 19 residues. Per germline, CDR1 LGHNA and CDR2 YSLEER. J was trimmed by 4 bases and V by 2 bases; bases with no gene match: 14.

The chain recombines TRBV27 with TRBJ1-2; D might be TRBD1 (5 bases). V was clipped by 6 bases and J by 8 bases, with 16 bases between them. The CDR3 sequence is 13 residues long. Germline CDR1 is MNHEY and CDR2 is SMNVEV (reference sequence). CDR3 region: CASSIHEGEGYTF. DNA for the CDR3: TGTGCCAGCAGCATACATGAAGGGGAAGGCTACACCTTC.

V usage is TRBV5-1 and J usage is TRBJ2-7; D remains ambiguous. Deletions cut 6 bases from V and 5 bases from J, with 15 bases between. Germline-derived CDR1 and CDR2 are SGHRS and YFSETQ. The CDR3 contains 13 residues. The CDR3 nucleotides are TGCGCCAGCACCGCTTCCTGGCGGAACGAGCAGTACTTC. It is translated as CASTASWRNEQYF.

The chain joins TRBV5-6 to TRBJ1-2; D may be TRBD1 (5 bases). Germline V lookup: CDR1 SGHDT, CDR2 YYEEEE. The V end was cut by 0 bases, the J end by 5 bases, with 8 bases between. This CDR3 spans 13 amino acids. The CDR3 region has the DNA TGTGCCAGCAGCTTGGGACAGCCTTATGGCTACACCTTC. This codes for CASSLGQPYGYTF.

The chain couples TRBV6-1 to TRBJ2-3, with a possible D match to TRBD2 (5 bases). CDR3 length equals 15 residues. Per the germline V gene, CDR1 is MNHNS and CDR2 is SASEGT. V was cut by 6 bases and J by 4 bases, with 17 bases left in between. The CDR3 region is CASRFSTGSADTQYF. The CDR3 DNA reads TGTGCCAGCAGATTTTCGACGGGAAGCGCAGATACGCAGTATTTT.

The rearrangement links TRBV29-1 to TRBJ1-1; TRBD1 might be the D (5 bases). The V end lost 6 bases, the J end lost 1 base, and 18 bases lay between the germline ends. The CDR3 runs 15 residues. Germline V gene lookup returns CDR1 SQVTM and CDR2 ANQGSEA. The CDR3 is CSVPMEGRANTEAFF. CDR3 nucleotide sequence: TGCAGCGTCCCAATGGAGGGCAGGGCGAACACTGAAGCTTTCTTT.

The gene calls are TRBV19 and TRBJ1-5; perhaps TRBD1 as D (5 bases). This CDR3 contains 16 residues. Germline-derived CDR1 and CDR2 are LNHDA and SQIVND (reference sequence). V was shortened by 4 bases and J by 1 base, with 14 bases between the two germline ends. CDR3 in amino acids: CASSTSRQTSNQPQHF. As DNA, the CDR3 is TGTGCCAGTAGTACTTCCCGACAGACCAGCAATCAGCCCCAGCATTTT.

The chain combines TRBV5-4 with TRBJ2-3; 12 bases agree with TRBD2. Germline-derived CDR1 and CDR2 are SGHNT and YYREEE (reference sequence). The CDR3 has 17 residues. V shed 4 bases, J shed 3 bases, and the junction held 9 bases outside the gene matches. CDR3 nucleotides: TGTGCCAGCAGCACACTAGCGGGGGGCCCTTTGACAGATACGCAGTATTTT. It codes for CASSTLAGGPLTDTQYF.

V and J are TRBV5-8 and TRBJ1-6; D unresolved. Germline loops: CDR1 SGHTS, CDR2 YDEGEE. Trimming stripped 3 bases from V and 0 bases from J, with 10 bases between. The CDR3 runs to 16 residues. The CDR3 here is CASSSDGSSYNSPLHF. As DNA, the CDR3 is TGTGCCAGCAGCTCGGACGGGAGCTCCTATAATTCACCCCTCCACTTT.

The chain links TRBV6-1 to TRBJ2-7, with 9 bases identical to TRBD1. V lost 4 bases to trimming and J lost 0 bases; unmatched junction nucleotides: 7. This CDR3 comprises 16 residues. The germline V gene encodes CDR1 MNHNS and CDR2 SASEGT. The CDR3 sequence: CASSGVGQGFSYEQYF. The DNA of the CDR3 is TGTGCCAGCAGTGGTGTGGGACAGGGATTCTCCTACGAGCAGTACTTC.

In this sample, this clone turned up a few times. The chain carries TRBV7-2 and TRBJ2-7; 7 bases are shared with TRBD2. Germline V lookup: CDR1 SGHTA, CDR2 FQGNSA. V trimming: 4 bases; J trimming: 8 bases; junction bases outside the gene matches: 8. The CDR3 loop spans 13 amino acids. The CDR3 region has the DNA TGTGCCAGCAGCTCCGAGGGGACTACGCAGCAGTACTTC. This gives the protein CASSSEGTTQQYF. The whole variable domain, remainder taken from reference TRBV7-2 and TRBJ2-7, is GAGVSQSPSNKVTEKGKDVELRCDPISGHTALYWYRQSLGQGLEFLIYFQGNSAPDKSGLPSDRFSAERTGGSVSTLTIQRTQQEDSAVYLCASSSEGTTQQYFGPGTRLTVT.